The 29 T cell receptor beta chains presented below share a single source sample, sequenced in a study of blood T cells in healthy people across ages. Next came a second PCR, run for roughly 6 to 11 cycles, which used a sample-barcoded 5' primer along with a J-beta primer mix. TCRdb passed the 5' RACE reads through MiXCR, listing each CDR3 protein once. The table has about 670,000 distinct CDR3 sequences, 40% to 45% seen once. Specimen: blood. The receptors shown here come from a man older than 75 in good health.

The chain joins TRBV5-5 to TRBJ2-7; 9 nucleotides align to TRBD1. Germline CDR1 is SGHKS and CDR2 is YYEKEE (reference sequence). The CDR3 is 15 residues long. The J segment lost 9 bases and the V segment lost 1 base, leaving 11 bases of the junction unmatched. The CDR3 DNA is TGTGCCAGCAGCTTGCCGACAGGGGGGCCGGTCGGGCAGTACTTC. It yields the protein CASSLPTGGPVGQYF.

V and J are TRBV3-1 and TRBJ2-3; 9 bases map to TRBD2. V was pared by 4 bases and J by 5 bases, with 4 bases of the junction left unmatched. Germline CDR1 reads LGHDT; CDR2 reads YNNKEL (reference sequence). CDR3 size: 14 residues. The CDR3 DNA sequence: TGTGCCAGCAGCCCGCGGGGGGGCGGAGATACGCAGTATTTT. The encoded protein is CASSPRGGGDTQYF.

This clonotype showed up many times. The chain couples TRBV11-3 to TRBJ1-5, with D unresolved. Trimming pared 5 bases from V and 1 base from J, leaving 15 bases between. CDR1 SGHNT and CDR2 YENEEA come from the germline V gene. The CDR3 consists of 16 residues. CDR3 in amino acids: CASSPRAGRSNQPQHF. In DNA, the CDR3 is TGTGCCAGCAGCCCCCGTGCGGGTCGGAGCAATCAGCCCCAGCATTTT. Looking up the rest from reference TRBV11-3 and TRBJ1-5 gives the full variable domain: EAGVVQSPRYKIIEKKQPVAFWCNPISGHNTLYWYLQNLGQGPELLIRYENEEAVDDSQLPKDRFSAERLKGVDSTLKIQPAELGDSAVYLCASSPRAGRSNQPQHFGDGTRLSIL.

The gene calls are TRBV20-1 and TRBJ1-1; 7 nucleotides match TRBD1. V trimming: 6 bases; J trimming: 3 bases; junction bases outside the gene matches: 19. Germline values: CDR1 DFQATT, CDR2 SNEGSKA (reference sequence). The CDR3 has 17 residues. The DNA of the CDR3 is TGCAGTGCCCGGACCCCAGGGGGGGGGCGAGATGACACTGAAGCTTTCTTT. Its translation: CSARTPGGGRDDTEAFF.

Regarding this clonotype: One end of the junction varies from germline; a read error may be responsible. The J gene is TRBJ2-3, the V gene TRBV29-1, with 7 bases aligning to TRBD1. CDR3 length: 15 amino acids. Germline assignment: CDR1 SQVTM and CDR2 ANQGSEA. The CDR3 spells CNVEGDSSIPDTQYF. The DNA for the CDR3 is TGCAACGTTGAAGGGGACAGTTCCATCCCAGATACGCAGTATTTT.

This clonotype was observed a handful of times. V and J are TRBV20-1 and TRBJ2-1; 7 positions agree with TRBD2. The J segment lost 0 bases and the V segment lost 0 bases, leaving 8 bases of the junction unmatched. The CDR3 consists of 17 residues. In germline, CDR1 is DFQATT, CDR2 SNEGSKA (reference sequence). In DNA, the CDR3 is TGCAGTGCTAGAGATGTCATGGGCGGGAGCTCCTACAATGAGCAGTTCTTC. Protein product: CSARDVMGGSSYNEQFF.

This chain links TRBV3-1 with TRBJ2-7, with TRBD2 identical over 13 bases. Germline values: CDR1 LGHDT, CDR2 YNNKEL (reference sequence). V gave up 2 bases and J gave up 10 bases; unmatched junction bases: 2. The CDR3 runs to 13 residues. The CDR3 here is CASSQTSGGVQYF. The CDR3 DNA follows: TGTGCCAGCAGCCAAACTAGCGGGGGGGTTCAGTACTTC.

The chain carries TRBV4-2 and TRBJ2-3; D gene unclear. Trimming took off 1 base at V and 2 bases at J, with 10 bases between the two ends. The CDR3 is 15 residues long. Germline V CDR1 and CDR2: LGHNA, YNFKEQ. The CDR3 is CASSQVRSITDTQYF. The CDR3 coding sequence is TGTGCCAGCAGCCAAGTTCGATCGATCACAGATACGCAGTATTTT.

The rearrangement uses TRBV20-1 and TRBJ2-1; weak D call: TRBD1 (5 bases). CDR1 and CDR2 (germline): DFQATT, SNEGSKA (reference sequence). This CDR3 spans 14 amino acids. V was cut by 3 bases and J by 2 bases, with 11 bases left in between. In DNA form, the CDR3 reads TGCAGTGCTAGGACAGATAAACCCTACAATGAGCAGTTCTTC. It is translated as CSARTDKPYNEQFF.

This clonotype was found a few times. The chain combines TRBV7-9 with TRBJ2-5, with D perhaps TRBD2 (7 bases). The CDR3 covers 15 residues. Germline V lookup: CDR1 SEHNR, CDR2 FQNEAQ (reference sequence). Trimming cost V 3 bases and J 5 bases, with 16 bases left between them. CDR3 sequence: CASSFYKQGGETQYF. The CDR3 coding sequence is TGTGCCAGCAGCTTCTACAAACAGGGAGGGGAGACCCAGTACTTC.

This clonotype came up a few times. The genes are TRBV6-6 and TRBJ2-3; 7 bases align to TRBD1. Germline loops: CDR1 MNHNY, CDR2 SVGAGI (reference sequence). The CDR3 loop spans 15 amino acids. J was trimmed by 2 bases and V by 0 bases; bases with no gene match: 2. The CDR3 loop reads CASSYSDRTTDTQYF. The CDR3 bases are TGTGCCAGCAGTTACTCGGACAGGACCACAGATACGCAGTATTTT.

This clonotype was found many times. The chain has TRBV6-5 and TRBJ2-7; TRBD1 aligns across 8 bases. J lost 9 bases, V lost 5 bases, and 6 bases had no gene match. Germline CDR1 reads MNHEY; CDR2 reads SVGAGI. This CDR3 is built from 12 residues. The CDR3 coding sequence is TGTGCCAGCAGTCCAGGACAGGGTAGGCAGTACTTC. Translated, it gives CASSPGQGRQYF.

Points on this clonotype: The junction differs from germline at one of its ends, possibly a read error. This chain uses TRBV6-2 or TRBV6-3 with TRBJ1-2; D is uncertain. The CDR3 spans 16 residues. CDR1 and CDR2 (germline): MNHEY, SVGEGT. The CDR3 DNA reads TGTGCCAGCAGTTACTCAACGGGGAAACTAATCTATGGCTGCACCTTC. This gives the protein CASSYSTGKLIYGCTF.

The chain combines TRBV3-1 with TRBJ2-3; 11 bases are a match to TRBD2. Per germline, CDR1 LGHDT and CDR2 YNNKEL (reference sequence). The CDR3 has 16 amino acids. V shed 4 bases and J 2 bases; nucleotides not matched to a gene: 5. DNA of the CDR3: TGTGCCAGCAGCCTGAGGACTAGCGGGTACACAGATACGCAGTATTTT. Translation: CASSLRTSGYTDTQYF.

In regard to this clonotype: A much larger clonotype is one base distant, so this may be a read error. V and J are TRBV29-1 and TRBJ2-7, with D possibly matching TRBD1 (7 bases). The CDR3 is made up of 14 amino acids. Germline CDR1 SQVTM, CDR2 ANQGSEA. V lost 7 bases and J lost 4, with 20 bases in between. The CDR3 here is CSAGGRQGLYEQYF. In nucleotides, the CDR3 is TGCAGCGCTGGGGGGCGACAGGGTCTATACGAGCAGTACTTC.

This clonotype appeared a few times. V and J are TRBV20-1 and TRBJ2-1; D uncertain. The CDR3 covers 17 residues. CDR1 and CDR2 from the germline V gene are DFQATT and SNEGSKA (reference sequence). Deletions cut 6 bases from V and 0 bases from J, with 21 bases between. CDR3 nucleotide sequence: TGCAGTGCGGACCCCGTAGCTGGTACGAGCTCCTACAATGAGCAGTTCTTC. This gives the protein CSADPVAGTSSYNEQFF.

This clonotype was picked up many times. The genes are TRBV4-3 and TRBJ2-7; either TRBD1 or TRBD2 may supply D (5 bases each). The V gene's germline CDR1 is LGHNA and CDR2 YSLEER. Trimming pared 1 base from V and 0 bases from J, leaving 16 bases between. CDR3 size: 17 residues. The CDR3 sequence: CASSQGSRGPSSYEQYF. CDR3 nucleotide sequence: TGCGCCAGCAGCCAAGGGTCGAGGGGCCCGAGCTCCTACGAGCAGTACTTC.

A few counts support this clonotype. The CDR3 region has the DNA TGTGCCAGCAGCCAAGAGCGGGGGAGATCCTACGAGCAGTACTTC. Translating it yields CASSQERGRSYEQYF. This sequence joins TRBV11-2 and TRBJ2-7, with 8 bases lining up with TRBD2. Germline assignment: CDR1 SGHAT and CDR2 FQNNGV. The CDR3 contains 15 residues. The V gene end was trimmed by 5 bases and the J gene end by 1 base; junction bases not matched to a gene: 7.

With respect to this clonotype: The junction departs from the called germline gene at one end, perhaps through a read error. This chain joins TRBV7-7 and TRBJ2-1; TRBD2 agrees at 10 bases. The CDR3 covers 14 residues. CDR1 SSHAT and CDR2 FNYEAQ come from the germline V gene (reference sequence). The CDR3: CAGSLAGGENEQFF. The CDR3 region has the DNA TGTGCCGGCAGCTTAGCGGGGGGCGAAAATGAGCAGTTCTTC.

This chain links TRBV5-1 with TRBJ2-1; 7 bases match TRBD2. The CDR3 totals 15 residues. Germline V gene sequence: CDR1 SGHRS, CDR2 YFSETQ. The junction had 6 bases not matched to a gene; V was cut back by 2 bases and J by 4 bases. CDR3 in DNA: TGCGCCAGCAGCTTTGGACGAGCGGGATACAATGAGCAGTTCTTC. Protein: CASSFGRAGYNEQFF.

The chain couples TRBV6-2 or TRBV6-3 to TRBJ2-4; D not resolved. With the DNA end fitting TRBJ2-5 better, the J assignment may be wrong. The germline V gene encodes CDR1 MNHEY and CDR2 SVGEGT. The CDR3 sequence is 17 residues long. In nucleotides, the CDR3 is TGTGCCAGCAGTTACTCGAGAGAGGAGTGGTATTTGGAGACCCAGTACTTC. Protein: CASSYSREEWYLETQYF.

This chain joins TRBV5-1 and TRBJ2-3; maybe TRBD1 (5 bases). The V and J ends lost 0 bases and 2 bases respectively, with 10 bases between them. The germline CDR1 and CDR2 sequences are SGHRS and YFSETQ. This CDR3 region has 15 residues. DNA for the CDR3: TGCGCCAGCAGCTTGGGGGGCGTTAACACAGATACGCAGTATTTT. Its translation: CASSLGGVNTDTQYF.

There are a few counts of this clonotype. The chain combines TRBV5-5 with TRBJ1-2; D call uncertain. The CDR3 runs 16 residues. The V gene lost 0 bases and the J gene lost 2 bases, with 14 bases spanning the gap. Per the germline V gene, CDR1 is SGHKS and CDR2 is YYEKEE (reference sequence). The CDR3 reads CASSLATSRRNYGYTF. For the CDR3, the DNA is TGTGCCAGCAGCTTGGCCACAAGTCGCCGCAACTATGGCTACACCTTC.

This clonotype was detected many times. The chain recombines TRBV29-1 with TRBJ2-7, with TRBD1 matching 10 bases. The CDR3 is 14 residues long. V was clipped by 6 bases and J by 6 bases; unmatched bases: 11. Germline-derived CDR1 and CDR2 are SQVTM and ANQGSEA. The DNA for the CDR3 is TGCAGCGTAACGACAGGGGGCAATAGCCTCGAGCAGTACTTC. Translated, it gives CSVTTGGNSLEQYF.

The V gene is TRBV11-2, the J gene TRBJ2-7; 7 bases line up with TRBD1. The CDR3 loop spans 16 amino acids. J lost 7 bases, V lost 5 bases, and 17 bases had no gene match. The germline CDR1 and CDR2 sequences are SGHAT and FQNNGV. CDR3 sequence reads: CASSGPYGTAPSEQYF. CDR3 coding DNA: TGTGCCAGCAGCGGACCCTACGGGACAGCACCTAGTGAGCAGTACTTC.

The chain employs TRBV29-1 and TRBJ2-7; 7 bases line up with TRBD2. Germline trimming cut 6 bases from V and 4 bases from J; bases unmatched to any gene: 9. The CDR3 consists of 13 residues. From germline, CDR1 is SQVTM and CDR2 ANQGSEA. CDR3 in DNA: TGCAGCGTCGGGGGTAGGGGAGGGTACGAGCAGTACTTC. Residues: CSVGGRGGYEQYF.

The V and J genes are TRBV7-2 and TRBJ2-7; no firm D call. The V gene's germline CDR1 is SGHTA and CDR2 FQGNSA. V was clipped by 1 base and J by 2 bases, with 9 bases between them. The CDR3 runs to 14 residues. This chain's CDR3 is CASSLVLNTYEQYF. Written as DNA, the CDR3 is TGTGCCAGCAGCTTAGTTCTGAATACCTACGAGCAGTACTTC.

J is TRBJ2-2 and V is TRBV6-5; D may be TRBD1 (5 bases). The V gene lost 6 bases and the J gene lost 4 bases, with 15 bases spanning the gap. This CDR3 has 15 residues. CDR1 and CDR2 (germline): MNHEY, SVGAGI. Written as DNA, the CDR3 is TGTGCCAGCAGCCCGGTGACAGCAACCACCGGGGAGCTGTTTTTT. This translates into CASSPVTATTGELFF.

The chain joins TRBV7-2 to TRBJ2-1; possible D gene TRBD1, 5 bases. The CDR3 extends over 13 amino acids. The germline V gene encodes CDR1 SGHTA and CDR2 FQGNSA. The germline V and J ends were trimmed by 1 base and 10 bases, with 11 bases remaining between them. CDR3 nucleotides: TGTGCCAGCAGCTTAGGCGACAGTTACGAGCAGTTCTTC. It encodes CASSLGDSYEQFF.